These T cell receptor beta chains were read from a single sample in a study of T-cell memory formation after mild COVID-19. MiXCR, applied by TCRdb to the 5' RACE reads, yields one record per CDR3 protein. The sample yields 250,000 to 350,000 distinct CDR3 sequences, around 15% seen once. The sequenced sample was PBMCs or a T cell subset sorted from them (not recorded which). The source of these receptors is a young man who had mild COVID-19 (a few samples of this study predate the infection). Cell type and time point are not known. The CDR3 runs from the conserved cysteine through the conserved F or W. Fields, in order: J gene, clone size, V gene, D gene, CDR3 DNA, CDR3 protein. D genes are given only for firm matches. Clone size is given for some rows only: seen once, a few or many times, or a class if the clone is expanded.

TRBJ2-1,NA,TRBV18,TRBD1,TGTGCCAGCTCACCGTCCTCCGGGACAGGGCCCGGGTGGTTCTTC,CASSPSSGTGPGWFF
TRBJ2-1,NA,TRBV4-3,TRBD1,TGCGCCAGCAAGGACAGGGGGCGAAATGAGCAGTTCTTC,CASKDRGRNEQFF
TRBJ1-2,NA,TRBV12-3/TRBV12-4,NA,TGTGCCAGCAGTTTAGAGGAAGAGTATGGCTACACCTTC,CASSLEEEYGYTF
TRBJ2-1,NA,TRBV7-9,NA,TGTGCCAGCAGCCGGGGAGGGGGAAGTGAGCAGTTCTTC,CASSRGGGSEQFF
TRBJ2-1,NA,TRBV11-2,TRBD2,TGTGCCAGCAGCCGTCTAGCGGGGGGAGGAAATGAGCAGTTCTTC,CASSRLAGGGNEQFF
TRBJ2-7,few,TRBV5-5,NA,TGTGCCAGCAGCTTTACTACGATGAGCTCCTACGAGCAGTACTTC,CASSFTTMSSYEQYF
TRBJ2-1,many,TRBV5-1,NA,TGCGCCAGCAGCTTGTTCCCCCGGGGGAACTACAATGAGCAGTTCTTC,CASSLFPRGNYNEQFF
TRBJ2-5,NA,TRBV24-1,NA,TGTGCCACCAGCCACTCAGGGTTCGCCCAAGAGACCCAGTACTTC,CATSHSGFAQETQYF
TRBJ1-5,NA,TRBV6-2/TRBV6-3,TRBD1,TGTGCCAGCAGCGTGCAGGGGGCCGGCAATCAGCCCCAGCATTTT,CASSVQGAGNQPQHF
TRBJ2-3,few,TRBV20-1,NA,TGCAGTGCTAGAGATAAGGCCCCGGGCCTAGCGAGTGCAGATACGCAGTATTTT,CSARDKAPGLASADTQYF
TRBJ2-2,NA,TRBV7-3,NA,TGTGCCAGCAGCTTTTTGGAGAACACCGGGGAGCTGTTTTTT,CASSFLENTGELFF
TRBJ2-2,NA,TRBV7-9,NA,TGTGCCAGCAGCGCCCCCAGGGGCCCCACCGGGGAGCTGTTTTTT,CASSAPRGPTGELFF
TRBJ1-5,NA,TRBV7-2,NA,TGTGCCAGCAGCGTCCGGGGGGATCAGCCCCAGCATTTT,CASSVRGDQPQHF
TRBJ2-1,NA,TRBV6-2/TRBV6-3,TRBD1,TGTGCCAGCAGACCCTCTGGACAGGCCAATGAGCAGTTCTTC,CASRPSGQANEQFF
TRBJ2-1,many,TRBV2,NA,TGTGCCAGCAGTGACAATGAGCAGTTCTTC,CASSDNEQFF
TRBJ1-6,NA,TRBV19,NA,TGTGCCAGTAGTATCGGGGAAAATAATTCACCCCTCCACTTT,CASSIGENNSPLHF
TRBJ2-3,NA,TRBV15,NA,TGTGCCACCAGCAGAGAGGGAACTAGCACAGATACGCAGTATTTT,CATSREGTSTDTQYF
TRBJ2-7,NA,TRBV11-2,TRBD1,TGTGCCAGCAGCCTTGCCGGGACAGGGCTGATGAGAGGATTCTACGAGCAGTACTTC,CASSLAGTGLMRGFYEQYF
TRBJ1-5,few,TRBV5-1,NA,TGCGCCAGCAGCCCCGGGACTCACAATCAGCCCCAGCATTTT,CASSPGTHNQPQHF
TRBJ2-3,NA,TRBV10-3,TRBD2,TGTGCCATCAGTGACGGGACTAGCTTGTATTTT,CAISDGTSLYF
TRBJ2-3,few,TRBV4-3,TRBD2,TGCGCCAGCAGCCCCGTGCTAGCGGGGCTCACAGATACGCAGTATTTT,CASSPVLAGLTDTQYF
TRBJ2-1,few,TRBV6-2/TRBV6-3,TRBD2,TGTGCCAGCATCAGCGGGGTTCGGAGGGAGCAGTTCTTC,CASISGVRREQFF
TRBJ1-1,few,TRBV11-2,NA,TGTGCCAGCAGCCCACTCGAATGGGCAGGACGTATAGAAGCTTTCTTT,CASSPLEWAGRIEAFF
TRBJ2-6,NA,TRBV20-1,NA,TGCAGTGCCCGTGGGGGGACTGGGGCCAACGTCCTGACTTTC,CSARGGTGANVLTF
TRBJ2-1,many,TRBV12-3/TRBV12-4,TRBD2,TGCGCCAGCAGCTTGGGACTAGCGGGGGACAATGAGCAGTTCTTC,CASSLGLAGDNEQFF
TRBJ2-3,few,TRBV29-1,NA,TGCAGCGTTGGGCGGTCTTTCGGCACAGATACGCAGTATTTT,CSVGRSFGTDTQYF